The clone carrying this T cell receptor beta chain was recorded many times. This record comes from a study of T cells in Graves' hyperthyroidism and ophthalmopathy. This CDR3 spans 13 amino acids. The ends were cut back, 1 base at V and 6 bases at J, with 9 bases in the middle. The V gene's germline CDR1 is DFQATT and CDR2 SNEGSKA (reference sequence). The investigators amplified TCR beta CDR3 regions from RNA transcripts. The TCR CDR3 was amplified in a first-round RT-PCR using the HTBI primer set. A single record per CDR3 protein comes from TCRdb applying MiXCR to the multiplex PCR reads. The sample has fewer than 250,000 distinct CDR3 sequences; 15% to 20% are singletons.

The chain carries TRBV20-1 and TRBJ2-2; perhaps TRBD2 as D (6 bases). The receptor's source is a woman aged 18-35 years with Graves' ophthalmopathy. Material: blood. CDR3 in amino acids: CSARGWGAGELFF. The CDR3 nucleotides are TGCAGTGCTAGAGGATGGGGGGCCGGGGAGCTGTTTTTT.